The rows below give T cell receptor beta chains drawn from one sample of a study of blood T cell repertoires in COVID-19. Sequencing used immunoSEQ multiplex PCR; TCRdb keeps in-frame clones, though not all of them. The table shows just under 350,000 clones, with around 83% occurring only once. The sample taken for sequencing was peripheral blood. The receptors shown here come from a man aged 25 to 40 with active or convalescent COVID-19. CDR3s include the opening cysteine and the closing phenylalanine or tryptophan. The D gene is left open where the match is weak. Rows may omit the clone size; those that give it use once, few, many or a size class.

j_call,d_call,clone_size,v_call,cdr3_aa,cdr3_nt
TRBJ1-2,.,.,TRBV7-9,CASSSGLLGYTF,TGTGCCAGCAGCTCCGGGTTACTCGGCTACACCTTC
TRBJ2-3,.,.,TRBV7-8,CASSLRDWGTDTQYF,TGTGCCAGCAGCTTAAGAGACTGGGGCACAGATACGCAGTATTTT
TRBJ1-1,.,.,TRBV18,CATRGGGTEAFF,TGTGCCACCAGGGGCGGGGGCACTGAAGCTTTCTTT
TRBJ1-2,TRBD1,.,TRBV2,CASSELDRVYGYTF,TGTGCCAGCAGTGAACTGGACAGGGTATATGGCTACACCTTC
TRBJ2-2,TRBD2,.,TRBV7-2,CASSLWASGRANGELFF,TGTGCCAGCAGCTTATGGGCTAGCGGGAGGGCCAACGGGGAGCTGTTTTTT
TRBJ2-2,TRBD1,.,TRBV9,CASSPWTGRATGELFF,TGTGCCAGCAGCCCCTGGACAGGGCGGGCCACCGGGGAGCTGTTTTTT
TRBJ2-7,TRBD2,few,TRBV7-2,CASSFTSGGFNEQYF,TGTGCCAGCAGCTTTACTAGCGGGGGCTTCAACGAGCAGTACTTC
TRBJ1-1,TRBD1,.,TRBV19,CASTLDRDTEAFF,TGTGCCAGTACCTTGGACAGGGACACTGAAGCTTTCTTT
TRBJ1-1,.,.,TRBV7-2,CASSSRGGTEAFF,TGTGCCAGCAGCTCCAGGGGTGGAACTGAAGCTTTCTTT
TRBJ2-1,TRBD2,.,TRBV4-3,CASSQNGLAGGPNEQFF,TGCGCCAGCAGCCAAAATGGACTAGCGGGGGGACCCAATGAGCAGTTCTTC
TRBJ2-7,TRBD1,.,TRBV29-1,CSVEGQGKGYEQYF,TGCAGCGTTGAAGGACAGGGGAAGGGCTACGAGCAGTACTTC
TRBJ1-2,TRBD1,.,TRBV5-1,CASSLGQGAEGYTF,TGCGCCAGCAGCTTGGGACAGGGGGCAGAGGGCTACACCTTC
TRBJ2-5,.,.,TRBV7-8,CASSFPFYSGQETQYF,TGTGCCAGCAGCTTCCCTTTCTATAGCGGACAAGAGACCCAGTACTTC
TRBJ2-3,.,.,TRBV11-2,CASSYGGGRNTDTQYF,TGTGCCAGCAGCTATGGAGGGGGCAGAAATACAGATACGCAGTATTTT
TRBJ1-5,.,.,TRBV4-2,CASSQGSGNQPQHF,TGTGCCAGCAGCCAAGGTTCAGGGAATCAGCCCCAGCATTTT
TRBJ2-7,TRBD1,.,TRBV10-1,CASTRGQGANSYEQYF,TGCGCCAGCACCCGAGGACAGGGGGCAAACTCCTACGAGCAGTACTTC
TRBJ1-6,TRBD1,once,TRBV9,CASSVGDRGRYNSPLHF,TGTGCCAGCAGCGTAGGGGACAGGGGGAGGTATAATTCACCCCTCCACTTT
TRBJ1-1,.,.,TRBV5-1,CASSLGEGGTEAFF,TGCGCCAGCAGCTTGGGTGAAGGAGGCACTGAAGCTTTCTTT
TRBJ2-2,.,.,TRBV6-2/TRBV6-3,CASSYLGTYANTGELFF,TGTGCCAGCAGTTACCTGGGGACTTACGCGAACACCGGGGAGCTGTTTTTT
TRBJ1-1,TRBD1,.,TRBV5-1,CASSRQGITEAFF,TGCGCCAGCAGCCGACAGGGGATTACTGAAGCTTTCTTT
TRBJ1-1,.,.,TRBV9,CASSVEAGVNTEAFF,TGTGCCAGCAGCGTAGAGGCAGGGGTGAACACTGAAGCTTTCTTT
TRBJ1-1,TRBD1,.,TRBV30,CAWSVVRTGDTEAFF,TGTGCCTGGAGTGTCGTCCGGACAGGGGACACTGAAGCTTTCTTT
TRBJ2-2,.,.,TRBV27,CASSSLALNTGELFF,TGTGCCAGCAGTTCTCTAGCGTTGAACACCGGGGAGCTGTTTTTT
TRBJ2-5,.,.,TRBV6-5,CASSYSRLGGRGQYF,TGTGCCAGCAGTTACTCGAGGCTGGGCGGCCGGGGCCAGTACTTC
TRBJ1-1,.,.,TRBV2,CASGDGGNTEAFF,TGTGCCAGCGGGGACGGGGGGAACACTGAAGCTTTCTTT
TRBJ2-7,.,.,TRBV15,CATSRGVGDGEQYF,TGTGCCACCAGCAGAGGAGTTGGAGACGGCGAGCAGTACTTC
TRBJ1-2,TRBD1,.,TRBV5-6,CASSGGQNYGYTF,TGTGCCAGCAGCGGGGGACAGAACTATGGCTACACCTTC
TRBJ2-1,TRBD2,.,TRBV19,CASSSGGAGNNEQFF,TGTGCCAGTAGTAGCGGGGGGGCCGGTAACAATGAGCAGTTCTTC
TRBJ1-3,.,few,TRBV30,CAWNMASSGNTIYF,TGTGCCTGGAATATGGCTAGCTCTGGAAACACCATATATTTT
TRBJ2-2,.,.,TRBV7-9,CASSPLTGVGTGELFF,TGTGCCAGCAGCCCGCTGACGGGAGTTGGCACCGGGGAGCTGTTTTTT
TRBJ1-5,.,few,TRBV7-2,CASSFGGGRKQPQHF,TGTGCCAGCAGCTTCGGGGGAGGAAGGAAGCAGCCCCAGCATTTT
TRBJ2-1,TRBD2,.,TRBV6-2/TRBV6-3,CASSYSGSSGDNEQFF,TGTGCCAGCAGTTACTCGGGATCTAGCGGGGACAATGAGCAGTTCTTC
TRBJ2-3,.,.,TRBV18,CASAELAAEAQYF,TGTGCCAGCGCCGAACTAGCCGCGGAGGCGCAGTATTTT
TRBJ2-7,.,.,TRBV10-1,CASSESIEHEQYF,TGCGCCAGCAGTGAGTCGATAGAACACGAGCAGTACTTC
TRBJ2-1,.,.,TRBV7-9,CASSLRTGRSYNEQFF,TGTGCCAGCAGCTTAAGAACAGGGCGCTCCTACAATGAGCAGTTCTTC
TRBJ2-6,.,.,TRBV6-5,CASSLTGIGSNVLTF,TGTGCCAGCAGTTTGACAGGAATAGGGTCCAACGTCCTGACTTTC
TRBJ2-7,.,.,TRBV27,CASSFKPGQSYEQYF,TGTGCCAGCAGTTTTAAACCGGGACAATCCTACGAGCAGTACTTC
TRBJ1-2,.,.,TRBV7-8,CASSSTGLGGYTF,TGTGCCAGCAGCTCGACAGGTCTAGGTGGCTACACCTTC
TRBJ2-1,TRBD2,.,TRBV4-2,CASSQRGLAGGWSSYNEQFF,TGTGCCAGCAGCCAAAGGGGCCTAGCGGGGGGCTGGAGCTCCTACAATGAGCAGTTCTTC
TRBJ1-1,.,many,TRBV29-1,CSVEWGDTEAFF,TGCAGCGTTGAGTGGGGGGACACTGAAGCTTTCTTT
TRBJ2-1,TRBD1,.,TRBV29-1,CSALGTGYNEQFF,TGCAGCGCCCTAGGGACAGGGTACAATGAGCAGTTCTTC
TRBJ1-2,.,few,TRBV6-1,CASSERGKVKTFYGYTF,TGTGCCAGCAGTGAGAGAGGGAAGGTAAAAACTTTCTATGGCTACACCTTC
TRBJ2-6,.,.,TRBV5-1,CASSLARASGANVLTF,TGCGCCAGCAGCTTGGCGCGGGCGTCTGGGGCCAACGTCCTGACTTTC
TRBJ2-7,TRBD2,.,TRBV4-3,CASSQTGLLFAEQYF,TGCGCCAGCAGCCAAACGGGACTACTATTCGCCGAGCAGTACTTC
TRBJ2-7,TRBD2,.,TRBV14,CASSQRLAGWEQYF,TGTGCCAGCAGCCAAAGACTAGCCGGATGGGAGCAGTACTTC
TRBJ2-2,TRBD2,.,TRBV6-6,CASSRTSGGADTGELFF,TGTGCCAGCAGTCGGACTAGCGGGGGGGCTGACACCGGGGAGCTGTTTTTT
TRBJ2-2,TRBD1,once,TRBV27,CASSFGTGVSGELFF,TGTGCCAGCAGTTTTGGTACAGGGGTATCCGGGGAGCTGTTTTTT
TRBJ1-5,.,.,TRBV4-1,CASSQLGAAYNQPQHF,TGCGCCAGCAGCCAATTGGGGGCAGCTTACAATCAGCCCCAGCATTTT
TRBJ1-3,.,.,TRBV29-1,CSVRPQGGDTIYF,TGCAGCGTTAGGCCCCAGGGTGGGGACACCATATATTTT
TRBJ2-7,TRBD2,.,TRBV6-1,CASSARSAGLEASYEQYF,TGTGCCAGCAGTGCTCGGTCCGCGGGACTAGAGGCCTCCTACGAGCAGTACTTC
TRBJ1-5,.,.,TRBV5-8,CASSLGIRGFNQPQHF,TGTGCCAGCAGCTTGGGAATCAGGGGCTTCAATCAGCCCCAGCATTTT
TRBJ2-5,.,.,TRBV7-8,CASSLEGGDSFKETQYF,TGTGCCAGCAGCTTAGAGGGGGGGGACTCGTTTAAAGAGACCCAGTACTTC
TRBJ1-1,TRBD1,.,TRBV29-1,CSVGTGAGEAFF,TGCAGCGTCGGAACAGGGGCGGGTGAAGCTTTCTTT
TRBJ2-2,.,.,TRBV3-1/TRBV3-2,CASSSPLGRTGELFF,TGTGCCAGCAGCTCACCCCTTGGGCGCACCGGGGAGCTGTTTTTT
TRBJ2-7,.,.,TRBV5-4,CASSTTTGYEQYF,TGTGCCAGCAGCACGACTACCGGCTACGAGCAGTACTTC
TRBJ1-1,TRBD1,.,TRBV4-1,CASSQGAGGQNTEAFF,TGCGCCAGCAGCCAAGGGGCAGGGGGCCAAAATACTGAAGCTTTCTTT
TRBJ1-2,.,.,TRBV7-8,CASSLGGHGGYYGYTF,TGTGCCAGCAGCTTAGGGGGACACGGCGGCTACTATGGCTACACCTTC
TRBJ2-1,TRBD1,.,TRBV15,CATSRDRGRSNEQFF,TGTGCCACCAGCAGGGACAGGGGGCGTAGCAATGAGCAGTTCTTC